The source of this TCR beta chain is a study of blood T cell repertoires in COVID-19. V gave up 4 bases and J gave up 7 bases, with 15 bases separating them. This CDR3 has 14 residues. Per germline, CDR1 MNHEY and CDR2 SVGEGT. Authors' methods: Amplification from reference gene primers served as the basis for estimated nucleated cell counts. TCRdb keeps only in-frame clones here, not all; method: immunoSEQ multiplex PCR. Clonal size and the V and J genes are those of that table, whereas D and trimming came from the DNA. Found here are more than 150,000 clones, about 83% of them singletons; the top ten hold about 1%.

Sequences were obtained from peripheral blood. This TCR derives from a woman between 18 and 29 years old who had recovered from COVID-19. V and J are TRBV6-2 or TRBV6-3 and TRBJ2-3, with a weak D call TRBD2 (5 bases). The CDR3 DNA is TGTGCCAGCAGTTCCACCTCCGGGGTTTATACGCAGTATTTT. It encodes CASSSTSGVYTQYF.